This T cell receptor beta chain was obtained from a study of cytomegalovirus exposure and HLA in healthy donors. Germline V gives CDR1 MRHNA, CDR2 SNTAGT. V was clipped by 0 bases and J by 1 base; unmatched bases: 0. This CDR3 contains 15 residues. In the PCR, 60 Vbeta and 13 Jbeta primers were used. Measured with immunoSEQ multiplex PCR; TCRdb has only the in-frame clones, and not every one. The sample shows under 130,000 clones, 83% of them seen only once. This clone was seen at least ten times. The antigen remains unidentified. This same CDR3 is encoded by further DNA sequences in the sample. Study results and limitations: About 180 TCR beta chains were listed as cytomegalovirus-associated.

The TCR comes from a man aged 18-30 years in good health and CMV-seronegative. The sample consisted of PBMCs. This chain uses TRBV6-4 with TRBJ2-1, with 7 bases lining up with TRBD2. CDR3 coding DNA: TGTGCCAGCAGTGACTCTAGCGGGTCCTACAATGAGCAGTTCTTC. Translating it yields CASSDSSGSYNEQFF.